Each of the 24 T cell receptor beta chains below was sequenced from the same sample in a study of T cell responses to AZD1222 COVID-19 vaccine. The data were produced by immunoSEQ multiplex PCR, yet TCRdb's version contains in-frame clones alone and is incomplete. The data contain roughly 96,000 clones, roughly 90% of them singletons. The sequencing here drew on peripheral blood, taken 28 days after the second AZD1222 dose. These receptors came from an adult who received the AZD1222 COVID-19 vaccine.

The sample holds one count of this clone. This chain uses TRBV3-1 (or the pseudogene TRBV3-2) with TRBJ2-7; D is unclear. Germline V gene lookup returns CDR1 LGHDT and CDR2 YNNKEL (reference sequence). V dropped 0 bases and J dropped 5 bases, with 11 bases sitting between them. The CDR3 spans 14 residues. The CDR3 DNA reads as TGTGCCAGCAGCCAAGATATAGGGATCCACGAGCAGTACTTC. Translated, it gives CASSQDIGIHEQYF.

This clone occurred once. The V gene is TRBV20-1, the J gene TRBJ2-7, with TRBD2 matching 12 bases. This CDR3 contains 15 residues. Trimming at V came to 6 bases and at J to 4 bases, leaving 10 bases not matched to a gene. The V gene's germline CDR1 is DFQATT and CDR2 SNEGSKA (reference sequence). CDR3 protein: CSASSTSGSRYEQYF. The DNA of the CDR3 is TGCAGTGCCAGTTCGACTAGCGGGAGTCGATACGAGCAGTACTTC.

The rearrangement links TRBV11-3 to TRBJ2-3, with a tentative D call TRBD1 (6 bases). The CDR3 length is 14 residues. CDR1 SGHNT and CDR2 YENEEA come from the germline V gene. V dropped 3 bases and J dropped 3 bases, with 10 bases sitting between them. CDR3 sequence: CASSFGQGTDTQYF. In DNA, the CDR3 is TGTGCCAGCAGCTTTGGGCAGGGGACAGATACGCAGTATTTT.

The chain links TRBV18 to TRBJ1-6, with TRBD1 identical over 10 bases. Looked up from germline, CDR1 is KGHSH and CDR2 is LQKENI. Germline trimming cut 6 bases from V and 8 bases from J; bases unmatched to any gene: 7. This CDR3 comprises 15 residues. The CDR3 sequence is CASSPGTGADSPLHF. For the CDR3, the DNA is TGTGCCAGCTCGCCCGGGACAGGGGCCGATTCACCCCTCCACTTT.

The genes are TRBV5-1 and TRBJ1-4, with TRBD1 identical over 8 bases. V was clipped by 4 bases and J by 1 base; unmatched bases: 9. Germline V gene lookup returns CDR1 SGHRS and CDR2 YFSETQ. The CDR3 runs 17 residues. CDR3 loop: CASSPSTGGVTNEKLFF. DNA for the CDR3: TGCGCCAGCAGCCCCTCAACAGGGGGGGTAACTAATGAAAAACTGTTTTTT.

The rearrangement uses TRBV7-3 and TRBJ2-5; 8 nucleotides match TRBD2. Germline CDR1 is SGHTA and CDR2 is FQGTGA. This CDR3 is built from 13 residues. V was clipped by 6 bases and J by 4 bases; unmatched bases: 4. The CDR3 is CASRRAGAETQYF. The CDR3 DNA is TGTGCCAGCAGGCGAGCGGGAGCAGAGACCCAGTACTTC.

This clone was observed once. The rearrangement uses TRBV7-6 and TRBJ1-4; D call uncertain. V lost 6 bases to trimming and J lost 0 bases, with 17 bases between them. CDR1 is SGHVS and CDR2 is FNYEAQ in the germline V gene. The CDR3 runs to 17 residues. DNA of the CDR3: TGTGCCAGCAGTTCAGCTCGGGCTTATGCAACTAATGAAAAACTGTTTTTT. This codes for CASSSARAYATNEKLFF.

The chain joins TRBV27 to TRBJ2-3, with D unclear. The germline CDR1 and CDR2 sequences are MNHEY and SMNVEV (reference sequence). The CDR3 loop spans 15 amino acids. Trimming pared 6 bases from V and 4 bases from J, leaving 17 bases between. CDR3 sequence: CASSTRSVWSDTQYF. The CDR3 nucleotides read TGTGCCAGCAGCACTCGGAGCGTTTGGTCAGATACGCAGTATTTT.

The V and J genes are TRBV2 and TRBJ1-1; no clear D. Germline V CDR1 and CDR2: SNHLY, FYNNEI. CDR3 size: 13 residues. The ends were cut back, 8 bases at V and 2 bases at J, with 12 bases in the middle. CDR3 loop: CASLIGRNTEAFF. Written as DNA, the CDR3 is TGTGCCAGCCTAATCGGGCGCAACACTGAAGCTTTCTTT.

This clone was recorded only once. This chain joins TRBV9 and TRBJ1-1, with 8 bases that match TRBD1. V was clipped by 3 bases and J by 0 bases; unmatched bases: 4. The CDR3 has 15 amino acids. Germline assignment: CDR1 SGDLS and CDR2 YYNGEE. The CDR3 DNA follows: TGTGCCAGCAGCGCCACGGGACAGGTGAACACTGAAGCTTTCTTT. Amino acids: CASSATGQVNTEAFF.

The chain uses TRBV4-1 and TRBJ2-3, with a tentative D call TRBD1 (6 bases). Germline CDR1 and CDR2: MGHRA and YSYEKL. The V and J ends lost 0 bases and 7 bases respectively, with 11 bases between them. There are 14 residues in the CDR3. Here the CDR3 reads CASSQDLGGNTQYF. For the CDR3, the DNA is TGCGCCAGCAGCCAAGATCTAGGGGGAAATACGCAGTATTTT.

The rearrangement uses TRBV2 and TRBJ1-6; TRBD1 is a possible D gene (6 bases). Germline CDR1 reads SNHLY; CDR2 reads FYNNEI. V was clipped by 5 bases and J by 6 bases, with 11 bases between them. CDR3 length equals 14 residues. For the CDR3, the DNA is TGTGCCAGCAGTATACAGGGTCCTAATTCACCCCTCCACTTT. Amino acid sequence: CASSIQGPNSPLHF.

The chain carries TRBV6-5 and TRBJ1-1; tentatively, D is TRBD1 (5 bases). From germline, CDR1 is MNHEY and CDR2 SVGAGI. Deletions cut 0 bases from V and 6 bases from J, with 14 bases between. The length of the CDR3 is 15 residues. The CDR3 region is CASSYSFGADAEAFF. DNA of the CDR3: TGTGCCAGCAGTTACTCATTCGGGGCAGATGCTGAAGCTTTCTTT.

V is TRBV5-5 and J is TRBJ1-1; D unresolved. The V gene's germline CDR1 is SGHKS and CDR2 YYEKEE (reference sequence). V lost 0 bases and J 1 base, leaving 13 bases between the germline ends. The CDR3 covers 16 residues. The CDR3 loop reads CASSLEGGTGNTEAFF. DNA for the CDR3: TGTGCCAGCAGCTTGGAGGGTGGTACGGGGAACACTGAAGCTTTCTTT. Combining the CDR3 with reference TRBV5-5 and TRBJ1-1 gives the whole variable domain DAGVTQSPTHLIKTRGQQVTLRCSPISGHKSVSWYQQVLGQGPQFIFQYYEKEERGRGNFPDRFSARQFPNYSSELNVNALLLGDSALYLCASSLEGGTGNTEAFFGQGTRLTVV.

This chain connects TRBV5-1 to TRBJ2-2; tentatively, D is TRBD2 (5 bases). The CDR3 is 15 amino acids. In germline, CDR1 is SGHRS, CDR2 YFSETQ. Trimming cost V 4 bases and J 3 bases, with 13 bases left between them. The CDR3: CASSPEVRDTGELFF. For the CDR3, the DNA is TGCGCCAGCAGCCCGGAAGTGAGGGACACCGGGGAGCTGTTTTTT. Looking up the rest from reference TRBV5-1 and TRBJ2-2 gives the full variable domain: KAGVTQTPRYLIKTRGQQVTLSCSPISGHRSVSWYQQTPGQGLQFLFEYFSETQRNKGNFPGRFSGRQFSNSRSEMNVSTLELGDSALYLCASSPEVRDTGELFFGEGSRLTVL.

The rearrangement uses TRBV7-3 and TRBJ1-6; 7 positions agree with TRBD1. The CDR3 is 14 residues long. Germline CDR1 is SGHTA and CDR2 is FQGTGA. J was trimmed by 11 bases and V by 5 bases; bases with no gene match: 9. DNA for the CDR3: TGTGCCAGCAGCCCGACAGGGAATGAGCCACCCCTCCACTTT. Its translation: CASSPTGNEPPLHF.

This chain joins TRBV29-1 and TRBJ1-2, with D tentatively TRBD1 (6 bases). V was clipped by 6 bases and J by 3 bases, with 11 bases between them. CDR1 and CDR2 from the germline V gene are SQVTM and ANQGSEA. There are 12 residues in the CDR3. As DNA, the CDR3 is TGCAGCGTCCTGGACAGTCACTATGGCTACACCTTC. Translating it yields CSVLDSHYGYTF.

The chain employs TRBV3-1 (or the pseudogene TRBV3-2) and TRBJ1-4; possibly TRBD1 for D (6 bases). The CDR3 consists of 15 residues. Germline V CDR1 and CDR2: LGHDT, YNNKEL (reference sequence). V shed 4 bases and J shed 3 bases, with 12 bases lying between them. The CDR3 loop reads CASSRREGANEKLFF. The CDR3 DNA follows: TGTGCCAGCAGCCGTCGGGAGGGGGCTAATGAAAAACTGTTTTTT.

The count of this clone is one. This sequence joins TRBV11-2 and TRBJ2-7, with 13 bases aligning to TRBD2. The V and J ends lost 5 bases and 1 base, in that order; junction bases with no gene match: 2. Germline CDR1 and CDR2: SGHAT and FQNNGV. The CDR3 consists of 15 residues. The CDR3 nucleotides are TGTGCCAGCAGCCCGGGACTAGCGGGATCCTACGAGCAGTACTTC. Translated, it gives CASSPGLAGSYEQYF. Full variable domain (missing parts from reference TRBV11-2 and TRBJ2-7): EAGVAQSPRYKIIEKRQSVAFWCNPISGHATLYWYQQILGQGPKLLIQFQNNGVVDDSQLPKDRFSAERLKGVDSTLKIQPAKLEDSAVYLCASSPGLAGSYEQYFGPGTRLTVT.

The genes are TRBV12-3 or TRBV12-4 and TRBJ2-7, with D perhaps TRBD1 or TRBD2 (5 bases each). The CDR3 consists of 13 residues. V was pared by 3 bases and J by 5 bases, with 11 bases between. CDR3 in DNA: TGTGCCAGCAGTTTGAGAGGGGCCCACGAGCAGTACTTC. This encodes CASSLRGAHEQYF.

V is TRBV7-3 and J is TRBJ2-2; D is perhaps TRBD2 (6 bases). CDR1 and CDR2 (germline): SGHTA, FQGTGA. The CDR3 extends over 15 amino acids. With 5 bases removed from V and 0 bases from J, the gap between germline ends came to 10 bases. The CDR3 DNA sequence: TGTGCCAGCAGCCCTGGGACTCCGAACACCGGGGAGCTGTTTTTT. This codes for CASSPGTPNTGELFF.

The table lists this clone with a count of one. V usage is TRBV5-4 and J usage is TRBJ1-4, with D unresolved. The CDR3 contains 14 residues. The V end lost 0 bases, the J end lost 5 bases, and 8 bases lay between the germline ends. Germline V gives CDR1 SGHNT, CDR2 YYREEE (reference sequence). CDR3 amino acids: CASSLAAGNEKLFF. In DNA, the CDR3 is TGTGCCAGCAGCTTGGCGGCGGGGAATGAAAAACTGTTTTTT.

Only one count was recorded for this clone. V is TRBV6-5 and J is TRBJ2-2; D gene unclear. This CDR3 spans 10 amino acids. Germline CDR1 MNHEY, CDR2 SVGAGI. The V gene lost 5 bases and the J gene lost 5 bases, with 0 bases spanning the gap. For the CDR3, the DNA is TGTGCCAGCAGTACCGGGGAGCTGTTTTTT. It is translated as CASSTGELFF.

This chain joins TRBV3-1 (or the pseudogene TRBV3-2) and TRBJ2-7; no firm D call. The V end lost 4 bases, the J end lost 2 bases, and 12 bases lay between the germline ends. The CDR3 extends over 14 amino acids. From germline, CDR1 is LGHDT and CDR2 YNNKEL (reference sequence). The CDR3 DNA reads as TGTGCCAGCAGCCCGGACGGATTTACCTACGAGCAGTACTTC. It yields the protein CASSPDGFTYEQYF.